This paragraph reports one TCR beta chain. Using immunoSEQ multiplex PCR, the repertoire was profiled, and TCRdb retains in-frame clones only, with some absent. The data show approximately 250,000 clones, 65% seen once. These data are taken from a study of shared clonotypes between healthy human individuals. The junction had 7 bases not matched to a gene; V was cut back by 2 bases and J by 4 bases. This CDR3 is built from 16 residues. CDR1 is SGHTA and CDR2 is FQGNSA in the germline V gene. V gene TRBV7-2 combines with J gene TRBJ1-5; 8 positions agree with TRBD1. This clonotype was sampled from a man younger than 45 in good health. The sample comprised memory CD4+ T cells sorted from blood. The subset is: CD45RA-negative fraction. The CDR3 DNA reads TGTGCCAGCAGCTTATGGGGGACAGGTAGAAATCAGCCCCAGCATTTT. Protein: CASSLWGTGRNQPQHF. Full variable domain (remainder filled in from reference TRBV7-2 and TRBJ1-5): GAGVSQSPSNKVTEKGKDVELRCDPISGHTALYWYRQSLGQGLEFLIYFQGNSAPDKSGLPSDRFSAERTGGSVSTLTIQRTQQEDSAVYLCASSLWGTGRNQPQHFGDGTRLSIL.